The clone carrying this TCR beta chain was seen at least ten times. Germline V lookup: CDR1 LGHNA, CDR2 YSLEER. V was cut by 0 bases and J by 0 bases, with 3 bases left in between. The CDR3 is made up of 13 amino acids. This sample was taken from a study of low-dose radiotherapy and immunotherapy resistance in tumors. Overall study: Patients took aspirin (300 mg orally, daily) for four cycles beginning at cycle 1 day 1.

Alpha and beta chains were covered, as first-strand cDNA relied on TRAV- and TRBV-specific primers. TCRs were amplified for 15 to 20 PCR cycles with a constant-region primer and V-primer adapter. mRNA that had been isolated underwent amplification through in vitro transcription. MiXCR, applied by TCRdb to the reads, yields one record per CDR3 protein. The sample contains about 91,000 distinct CDR3 sequences, 20% of which appear only once. The time point was: after trial treatment. Treatment in this sample: LDRT plus nivolumab, ipilimumab, low-dose cyclophosphamide and aspirin (RACIN trial). Every donor was treated with nivolumab, ipilimumab, aspirin, low-dose cyclophosphamide and also low-dose radiotherapy. Inclusion covered patients whose advanced solid tumors lacked tumor-infiltrating lymphocytes.

The chain uses TRBV4-3 and TRBJ2-7; D not resolved. The sample was PBMCs, taken after low-dose radiotherapy plus immunotherapy. The receptor was derived from a female donor with ovarian cancer. The CDR3 nucleotides are TGCGCCAGCAGCCAAGAGAGCTCCTACGAGCAGTACTTC. Its translation is CASSQESSYEQYF.